This T cell receptor beta chain was found in a study of type 1 and type 2 diabetes patients. Genomic DNA was the PCR template. The TCR beta CDR3 region was amplified using 30 forward and 13 reverse primers. A single record per CDR3 protein comes from TCRdb applying MiXCR to the multiplex PCR reads. The sample contains about 270,000 distinct CDR3 sequences, 47% of which appear only once. This clonotype was seen just once. The CDR3 consists of 16 residues. The V gene's germline CDR1 is SGHRS and CDR2 YFSETQ. V lost 0 bases to trimming and J lost 1 base, with 13 bases between them. The TCR sequence derives from a man aged 18 to 29 with type 2 diabetes. Material: peripheral blood mononuclear cells (PBMCs). The rearrangement uses TRBV5-1 and TRBJ2-5, with D possibly being TRBD2 (6 bases). In DNA, the CDR3 is TGCGCCAGCAGCTTGGGGAGTAGCGGAGGCCAAGAGACCCAGTACTTC. Residues: CASSLGSSGGQETQYF.